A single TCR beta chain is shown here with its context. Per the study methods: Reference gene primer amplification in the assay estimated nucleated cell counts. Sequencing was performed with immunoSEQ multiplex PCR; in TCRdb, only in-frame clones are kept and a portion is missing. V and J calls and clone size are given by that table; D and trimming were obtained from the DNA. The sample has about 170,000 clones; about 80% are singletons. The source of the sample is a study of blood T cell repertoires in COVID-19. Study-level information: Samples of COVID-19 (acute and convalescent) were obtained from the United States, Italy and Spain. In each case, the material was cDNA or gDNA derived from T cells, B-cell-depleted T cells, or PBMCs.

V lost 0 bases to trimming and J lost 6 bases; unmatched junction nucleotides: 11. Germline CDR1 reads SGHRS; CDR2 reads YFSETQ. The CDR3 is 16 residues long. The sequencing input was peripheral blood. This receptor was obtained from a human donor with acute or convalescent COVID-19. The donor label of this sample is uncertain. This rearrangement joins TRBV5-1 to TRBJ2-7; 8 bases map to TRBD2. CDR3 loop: CASSLATRTSGIEQYF. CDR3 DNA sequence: TGCGCCAGCAGCTTGGCCACTCGTACTAGCGGAATCGAGCAGTACTTC.